These T cell receptor beta chains were read from a single sample in a study of blood T cell repertoires in COVID-19. Some clones are missing from TCRdb's copy, which holds only in-frame ones; the method was immunoSEQ multiplex PCR. The table records about 120,000 clones, 85% to 90% of them present only once. Material: peripheral blood. These receptor sequences come from an older man with active or convalescent COVID-19. The CDR3 runs from the conserved cysteine through the conserved F or W. The D gene is left open where the match is weak. Clone size appears in some rows only: once, few, many, or a class for an expanded clone.

size: -
D: -
V: TRBV7-9
J: TRBJ2-7
CDR3: CASNRDSLREQYF
DNA: TGTGCCAGCAACCGGGACTCCCTTAGGGAGCAGTACTTC

size: once
D: -
V: TRBV6-5
J: TRBJ2-7
CDR3: CASSPLDGTYEQYF
DNA: TGTGCCAGCAGTCCACTCGACGGGACCTACGAGCAGTACTTC

size: -
D: -
V: TRBV27
J: TRBJ1-1
CDR3: CASSLLQYTEAFF
DNA: TGTGCCAGCAGTTTGCTACAGTACACTGAAGCTTTCTTT

size: -
D: -
V: TRBV7-8
J: TRBJ1-1
CDR3: CASSLVEGEAFF
DNA: TGTGCCAGCAGCCTGGTGGAGGGTGAAGCTTTCTTT

size: -
D: TRBD2
V: TRBV27
J: TRBJ2-1
CDR3: CASSSGSGGNEQFF
DNA: TGTGCCAGCTCCAGCGGGAGCGGGGGCAATGAGCAGTTCTTC

size: -
D: -
V: TRBV7-8
J: TRBJ1-5
CDR3: CASSLGTNSNQPQHF
DNA: TGTGCCAGCAGCTTAGGGACAAATAGCAATCAGCCCCAGCATTTT

size: -
D: -
V: TRBV7-8
J: TRBJ2-5
CDR3: CASSFRLTEETQYF
DNA: TGTGCCAGCAGCTTTCGACTCACCGAAGAGACCCAGTACTTC

size: -
D: TRBD1
V: TRBV11-2
J: TRBJ2-3
CDR3: CASSSMGQGLDTQYF
DNA: TGTGCCAGCAGCTCCATGGGACAGGGGTTAGATACGCAGTATTTT

size: once
D: TRBD1
V: TRBV10-3
J: TRBJ1-1
CDR3: CATGTGVMNTEAFF
DNA: TGTGCCACCGGGACAGGAGTCATGAACACTGAAGCTTTCTTT

size: -
D: -
V: TRBV19
J: TRBJ1-2
CDR3: CATSGNLQYGYTF
DNA: TGTGCCACTTCCGGGAATCTCCAATATGGCTACACCTTC

size: few
D: -
V: TRBV7-3
J: TRBJ2-7
CDR3: CASSLKSGRPYEQYF
DNA: TGTGCCAGCAGCTTAAAAAGCGGCAGACCCTACGAGCAGTACTTC

size: -
D: -
V: TRBV7-2
J: TRBJ2-7
CDR3: CASSLRGGSSYEQYF
DNA: TGTGCCAGCAGCTTACGAGGGGGTAGCTCCTACGAGCAGTACTTC

size: -
D: TRBD1
V: TRBV27
J: TRBJ2-7
CDR3: CASTPTGRTYEQYF
DNA: TGTGCCAGCACCCCGACAGGGAGAACCTACGAGCAGTACTTC

size: once
D: -
V: TRBV19
J: TRBJ1-5
CDR3: CASTPSESQPQHF
DNA: TGTGCCAGTACCCCTAGTGAGAGTCAGCCCCAGCATTTT

size: -
D: TRBD1
V: TRBV19
J: TRBJ2-5
CDR3: CATGRTGGETQYF
DNA: TGTGCCACTGGACGGACAGGGGGAGAGACCCAGTACTTC

size: -
D: -
V: TRBV27
J: TRBJ1-1
CDR3: CASSLEGVTEAFF
DNA: TGTGCCAGCAGTTTGGAAGGGGTCACTGAAGCTTTCTTT

size: -
D: -
V: TRBV18
J: TRBJ2-7
CDR3: CASSPMPGEYEQYF
DNA: TGTGCCAGCTCACCAATGCCAGGGGAATACGAGCAGTACTTC

size: -
D: TRBD1
V: TRBV30
J: TRBJ1-3
CDR3: CAWARGRVGNTIYF
DNA: TGTGCCTGGGCCAGGGGGCGCGTTGGAAACACCATATATTTT

size: -
D: TRBD1
V: TRBV24-1
J: TRBJ2-2
CDR3: CATSAPSGDRTTGELFF
DNA: TGTGCCACCAGTGCCCCCTCGGGGGACAGGACCACCGGGGAGCTGTTTTTT

size: -
D: TRBD2
V: TRBV2
J: TRBJ2-1
CDR3: CASEASTGLAATHEQFF
DNA: TGTGCCAGCGAGGCCTCAACGGGGCTAGCGGCCACCCATGAGCAGTTCTTC

size: -
D: TRBD1
V: TRBV19
J: TRBJ1-5
CDR3: CASSPTGGNQPQHF
DNA: TGTGCCAGTAGTCCGACAGGGGGCAATCAGCCCCAGCATTTT

size: -
D: TRBD1
V: TRBV11-2
J: TRBJ2-1
CDR3: CASSSLTGNNEQFF
DNA: TGTGCCAGCAGCTCTTTGACAGGGAACAATGAGCAGTTCTTC

size: -
D: TRBD1
V: TRBV7-3
J: TRBJ2-1
CDR3: CASSFDRVVNEQFF
DNA: TGTGCCAGCAGCTTCGACAGGGTGGTGAATGAGCAGTTCTTC

size: -
D: -
V: TRBV5-1
J: TRBJ1-2
CDR3: CASSLTGGTMGGYTF
DNA: TGCGCCAGCAGCTTAACCGGGGGGACTATGGGCGGCTACACCTTC

size: -
D: TRBD1
V: TRBV13
J: TRBJ1-3
CDR3: CASRGGTVLSGNTIYF
DNA: TGTGCCAGCAGAGGGGGGACAGTTCTCTCTGGAAACACCATATATTTT

size: -
D: TRBD2
V: TRBV5-1
J: TRBJ2-1
CDR3: CASSTGTSTSDEQFF
DNA: TGCGCCAGCAGCACCGGGACTAGTACTTCCGATGAGCAGTTCTTC

size: -
D: -
V: TRBV6-6
J: TRBJ2-5
CDR3: CASSYQGFQETQYF
DNA: TGTGCCAGCAGTTACCAGGGTTTCCAAGAGACCCAGTACTTC

size: -
D: -
V: TRBV7-8
J: TRBJ2-7
CDR3: CASSRRGGGLAYEQYF
DNA: TGTGCCAGCAGCAGGAGGGGGGGTGGTTTAGCCTACGAGCAGTACTTC

size: -
D: -
V: TRBV6-5
J: TRBJ2-3
CDR3: CASIGDTDTQYF
DNA: TGTGCCAGCATAGGGGACACAGATACGCAGTATTTT

size: -
D: TRBD1
V: TRBV28
J: TRBJ1-6
CDR3: CASKDYGQDNSPLHF
DNA: TGTGCCAGTAAGGATTATGGACAGGATAATTCACCCCTCCACTTT

size: -
D: TRBD1
V: TRBV27
J: TRBJ1-6
CDR3: CASSTNRGTNSPLHF
DNA: TGTGCCAGCAGCACTAACAGGGGTACTAATTCACCCCTCCACTTT

size: -
D: TRBD1
V: TRBV12-3/TRBV12-4
J: TRBJ1-2
CDR3: CASSYRGHGYTF
DNA: TGTGCCAGCAGTTACAGGGGGCATGGCTACACCTTC

size: -
D: -
V: TRBV18
J: TRBJ1-4
CDR3: CASSPRQVTGEKLFF
DNA: TGTGCCAGCTCACCCCGACAGGTGACGGGTGAAAAACTGTTTTTT

size: -
D: TRBD1
V: TRBV3-1/TRBV3-2
J: TRBJ1-4
CDR3: CASSPTGQVEKLFF
DNA: TGTGCCAGCAGCCCTACGGGACAGGTCGAAAAACTGTTTTTT

size: -
D: TRBD1
V: TRBV19
J: TRBJ1-2
CDR3: CASSRKEQGASLDGYTF
DNA: TGTGCCAGTAGTAGGAAGGAACAGGGGGCGTCGTTGGATGGCTACACCTTC

size: -
D: TRBD1
V: TRBV6-4
J: TRBJ1-1
CDR3: CASRKDYRGYTEAFF
DNA: TGTGCCAGCAGGAAAGACTACAGGGGTTACACTGAAGCTTTCTTT

size: -
D: TRBD2
V: TRBV28
J: TRBJ2-7
CDR3: CASTGGGGDSYEQYF
DNA: TGTGCCAGCACCGGGGGGGGCGGGGACTCCTACGAGCAGTACTTC

size: -
D: -
V: TRBV28
J: TRBJ2-2
CDR3: CASSLSAKGSGELFF
DNA: TGTGCCAGCAGTTTATCGGCAAAGGGGTCCGGGGAGCTGTTTTTT